Reported below is one TCR beta chain. Its antigen is not known. The CDR3 is made up of 13 amino acids. Germline loops: CDR1 SGHDT, CDR2 YYEEEE. The data were obtained in a study of T cells expressing NK-cell markers. Study-level information: In sorted CD3+CD56+NKG2C+, CD3+CD56+NKG2C- and CD3+CD56-NKG2C+ T cells, TCR beta repertoires were obtained.

The study, taken as a whole, reports: The same clonotypes also predominated in the CD3+CD56-NKG2C+ fraction of several donors.

UMI-tagged 5'RACE template switching yielded the TCR beta cDNA. TCRdb re-analyzed the 5' RACE reads; it lists each CDR3 protein once, without DNA. This repertoire includes roughly 110,000 distinct CDR3 sequences. The chain employs TRBV5-6 and TRBJ1-2. Material for sequencing was blood T cells: a sorted CD56 or NKG2C T cell subset, CD4+ or CD8+ T cells, or bulk PBMC T cells (not recorded which). The sequence came from a woman aged 18-69 years in good health. This chain's CDR3 is CASSFGSPNGYTF.